These 10 T cell receptor beta chains came from one sample sequenced in a study of T cell responses to AZD1222 COVID-19 vaccine. Produced via immunoSEQ multiplex PCR; TCRdb's table is partial and in-frame only. The table lists approximately 110,000 clones, 92% of them singletons. Sequenced here: peripheral blood, sampled on day 0 of AZD1222 vaccination. Receptor source: an adult in good health.

V and J are TRBV2 and TRBJ1-1; D is possibly TRBD1 (6 bases). Trimming removed 5 bases from V and 4 bases from J, with 14 bases in between. This CDR3 region has 14 residues. CDR1 is SNHLY and CDR2 is FYNNEI in the germline V gene. CDR3 coding DNA: TGTGCCAGCAGTCAGGGGCGCAGGCTCACTGAAGCTTTCTTT. Its protein product is CASSQGRRLTEAFF.

The rearrangement uses TRBV6-5 and TRBJ1-1, with 7 bases fitting TRBD1. The CDR3 is 14 amino acids. V was pared by 4 bases and J by 2 bases, with 4 bases of the junction left unmatched. Germline V CDR1 and CDR2: MNHEY, SVGAGI. For the CDR3, the DNA is TGTGCCAGCAGTTCCCGGACAGGAAACACTGAAGCTTTCTTT. Amino acid sequence: CASSSRTGNTEAFF.

The chain has TRBV6-4 and TRBJ1-1; TRBD1 aligns across 7 bases. The CDR3 runs 13 residues. CDR1 is MRHNA and CDR2 is SNTAGT in the germline V gene. V gave up 6 bases and J gave up 4 bases; unmatched junction bases: 5. CDR3 in DNA: TGTGCCAGCAGCGCAGGGGGGGGCACTGAAGCTTTCTTT. Its protein is CASSAGGGTEAFF.

The gene calls are TRBV6-6 and TRBJ2-5; 9 bases map to TRBD1. V was clipped by 6 bases and J by 3 bases; unmatched bases: 8. Looked up from germline, CDR1 is MNHNY and CDR2 is SVGAGI (reference sequence). The CDR3 length is 15 residues. The DNA of the CDR3 is TGTGCCAGCAGGGGTTCCGGGACAGGGAAAGAGACCCAGTACTTC. Its translation is CASRGSGTGKETQYF.

The chain combines TRBV30 with TRBJ2-5; D is uncertain. Germline V gives CDR1 GTSNPN, CDR2 SVGIG (reference sequence). The CDR3 extends over 14 amino acids. V gave up 5 bases and J gave up 1 base, with 14 bases separating them. The CDR3 region is CAWSPAGSQETQYF. DNA for the CDR3: TGTGCCTGGTCTCCGGCAGGTAGCCAAGAGACCCAGTACTTC. The whole variable domain, filled in from reference TRBV30 and TRBJ2-5, reads SQTIHQWPATLVQPVGSPLSLECTVEGTSNPNLYWYRQAAGRGLQLLFYSVGIGQISSEVPQNLSASRPQDRQFILSSKKLLLSDSGFYLCAWSPAGSQETQYFGPGTRLLVL.

This chain joins TRBV4-3 and TRBJ2-7, with D hard to call. Germline CDR1 reads LGHNA; CDR2 reads YSLEER. The CDR3 loop spans 14 amino acids. V dropped 1 base and J dropped 2 bases, with 9 bases sitting between them. CDR3: CASSQGPVTYEQYF. The DNA for the CDR3 is TGCGCCAGCAGCCAAGGTCCGGTTACCTACGAGCAGTACTTC.

This clone is a singleton in its sample. The J gene is TRBJ2-5, the V gene TRBV30; weak D call: TRBD2 (6 bases). The CDR3 runs to 15 residues. The germline V gene has CDR1 GTSNPN and CDR2 SVGIG (reference sequence). V was pared by 0 bases and J by 4 bases, with 15 bases between. The CDR3 DNA follows: TGTGCCTGGAGTGTACCGGGGGTTTGGCGAGAGACCCAGTACTTC. Protein product: CAWSVPGVWRETQYF. Complete variable domain (other parts from reference TRBV30 and TRBJ2-5): SQTIHQWPATLVQPVGSPLSLECTVEGTSNPNLYWYRQAAGRGLQLLFYSVGIGQISSEVPQNLSASRPQDRQFILSSKKLLLSDSGFYLCAWSVPGVWRETQYFGPGTRLLVL.

For the CDR3, the DNA is TGTGCCACCAGTGACCCAAACTCTGGGCCCGGGCAAGAGACCCAGTACTTC. As protein: CATSDPNSGPGQETQYF. The chain combines TRBV24-1 with TRBJ2-5, with no clear D. The CDR3 is 17 residues long. V was clipped by 4 bases and J by 2 bases, with 19 bases between them. Germline assignment: CDR1 KGHDR and CDR2 SFDVKD.

The gene calls are TRBV30 and TRBJ1-5; the D is unclear. Germline-derived CDR1 and CDR2 are GTSNPN and SVGIG (reference sequence). V gave up 2 bases and J gave up 1 base, with 6 bases separating them. The CDR3 is 13 amino acids. This chain's CDR3 is CAWSFFSNQPQHF. In nucleotides, the CDR3 is TGTGCCTGGAGTTTTTTCAGCAATCAGCCCCAGCATTTT.

The chain combines TRBV19 with TRBJ1-2, with unresolved D. Between the trimmed V and J ends, which lost 4 bases and 2 bases, there was a span of 17 bases. CDR1 LNHDA and CDR2 SQIVND come from the germline V gene (reference sequence). This CDR3 is 16 amino acids long. The CDR3 DNA reads TGTGCCAGTAGTAGTGGACGACGATCACTGAACTATGGCTACACCTTC. Its translation: CASSSGRRSLNYGYTF. Drawing the rest from reference TRBV19 and TRBJ1-2, the complete variable domain is DGGITQSPKYLFRKEGQNVTLSCEQNLNHDAMYWYRQDPGQGLRLIYYSQIVNDFQKGDIAEGYSVSREKKESFPLTVTSAQKNPTAFYLCASSSGRRSLNYGYTFGSGTRLTVV.